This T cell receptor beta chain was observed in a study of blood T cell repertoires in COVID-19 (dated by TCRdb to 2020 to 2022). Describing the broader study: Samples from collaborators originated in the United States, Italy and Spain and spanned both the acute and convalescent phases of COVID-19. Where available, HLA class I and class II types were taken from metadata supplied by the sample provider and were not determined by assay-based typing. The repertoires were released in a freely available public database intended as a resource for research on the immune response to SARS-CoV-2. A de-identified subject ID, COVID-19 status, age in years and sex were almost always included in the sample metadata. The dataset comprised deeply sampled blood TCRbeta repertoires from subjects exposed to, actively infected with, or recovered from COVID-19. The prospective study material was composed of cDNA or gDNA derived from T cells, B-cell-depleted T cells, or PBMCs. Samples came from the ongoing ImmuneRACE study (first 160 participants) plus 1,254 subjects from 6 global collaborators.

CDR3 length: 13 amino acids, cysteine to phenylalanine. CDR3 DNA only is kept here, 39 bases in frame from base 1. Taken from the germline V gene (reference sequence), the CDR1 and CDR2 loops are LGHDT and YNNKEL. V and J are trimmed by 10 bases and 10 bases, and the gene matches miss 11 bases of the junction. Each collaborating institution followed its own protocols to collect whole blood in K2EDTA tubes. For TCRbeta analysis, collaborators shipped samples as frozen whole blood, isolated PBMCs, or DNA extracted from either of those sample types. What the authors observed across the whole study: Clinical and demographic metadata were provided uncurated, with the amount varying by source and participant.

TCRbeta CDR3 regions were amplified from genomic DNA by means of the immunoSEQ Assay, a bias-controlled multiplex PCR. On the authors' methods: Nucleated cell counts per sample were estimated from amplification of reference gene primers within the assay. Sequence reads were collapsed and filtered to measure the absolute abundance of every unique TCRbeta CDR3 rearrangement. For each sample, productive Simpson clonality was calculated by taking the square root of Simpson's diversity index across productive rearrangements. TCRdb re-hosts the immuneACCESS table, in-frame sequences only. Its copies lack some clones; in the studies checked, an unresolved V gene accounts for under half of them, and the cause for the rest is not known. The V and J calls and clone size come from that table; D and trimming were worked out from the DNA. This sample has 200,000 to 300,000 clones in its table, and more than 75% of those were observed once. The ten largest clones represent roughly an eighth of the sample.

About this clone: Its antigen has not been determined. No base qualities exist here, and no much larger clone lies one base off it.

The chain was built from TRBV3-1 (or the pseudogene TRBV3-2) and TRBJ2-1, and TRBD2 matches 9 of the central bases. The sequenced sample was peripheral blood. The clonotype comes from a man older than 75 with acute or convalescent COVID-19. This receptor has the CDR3 CAIGTSSRGEQFF. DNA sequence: TGTGCCATCGGGACTAGCTCACGGGGGGAGCAGTTCTTC.